A single T cell receptor (beta chain) is shown here with its context. The CDR3 is 19 residues long. Trimming cost V 1 base and J 0 bases, with 19 bases left between them. This sample was taken from a study of OX40 agonist ivuxolimab in advanced cancers. Study at large: Patients were infused with ivuxolimab every 2 weeks at 0.01 to 10 mg/kg.

Data came from immunoSEQ multiplex PCR; TCRdb stores just in-frame clones and leaves some out. The table includes tens of thousands of clones, approximately 80% detected once. The source of this sequence is an adult with an advanced solid tumor such as melanoma, head and neck, liver or kidney cancer. The V gene is TRBV23-1, the J gene TRBJ1-5; D uncertain. TRBV23-1 is an ORF; its function is uncertain. Sample: CD4+ or CD8+ T cells sorted from blood, taken in a trial of the OX40 agonist ivuxolimab. The CDR3 DNA sequence: TGCGCCAGCAGTCAATGTGCAATTACCCAGCTCCATAGCAATCAGCCCCAGCATTTT. Encoded protein: CASSQCAITQLHSNQPQHF.